The 29 T cell receptor beta chains given below trace back to one sample, sequenced in a study of OX40 agonist ivuxolimab in advanced cancers. Measured with immunoSEQ multiplex PCR; TCRdb has only the in-frame clones, and not every one. The data show tens of thousands of clones, 75% to 90% seen once. The source was CD4+ or CD8+ T cells sorted from blood, collected in a trial of the OX40 agonist ivuxolimab. Receptors were obtained from an adult with an advanced solid tumor such as melanoma, head and neck, liver or kidney cancer.

There are a few counts of this clone. V is TRBV19 and J is TRBJ1-5, with D possibly TRBD1 on 6 matching bases. The V gene's germline CDR1 is LNHDA and CDR2 SQIVND (reference sequence). V was clipped by 8 bases and J by 3 bases, with 11 bases between them. This CDR3 has 13 residues. CDR3 loop: CASDDRTNQPQHF. The CDR3 DNA reads as TGTGCCAGTGATGACAGGACCAATCAGCCCCAGCATTTT.

This clone was detected a few times. The gene calls are TRBV4-1 and TRBJ2-1; D is ambiguous. This CDR3 has 15 residues. CDR1 and CDR2 from the germline V gene are MGHRA and YSYEKL. Trimming shortened V by 0 bases and J by 4 bases, and 10 bases separated the two germline ends. The DNA of the CDR3 is TGCGCCAGCAGCCAAGATTCGGCAGTATACAATGAGCAGTTCTTC. Translation gives CASSQDSAVYNEQFF.

The chain couples TRBV11-2 to TRBJ2-5; D not certain. The ends were cut back, 3 bases at V and 5 bases at J, with 16 bases in the middle. The germline gives CDR1 SGHAT, CDR2 FQNNGV. This CDR3 is built from 15 residues. CDR3 DNA sequence: TGTGCCAGCAGCTTTGCTGGGGATAAGGCGGAGACCCAGTACTTC. Translation: CASSFAGDKAETQYF.

The chain uses TRBV10-3 and TRBJ1-3, with D tentatively TRBD1 (5 bases). There are 17 residues in the CDR3. Germline V gene data show CDR1 as ENHRY and CDR2 as SYGVKD. Deletions cut 6 bases from V and 2 bases from J, with 20 bases between. Written as DNA, the CDR3 is TGTGCCATCAGGACAGCTTCCTGGTCGGTGCCTGGAAACACCATATATTTT. It specifies CAIRTASWSVPGNTIYF.

V usage is TRBV2 and J usage is TRBJ2-7; 11 nucleotides match TRBD1. Germline V gives CDR1 SNHLY, CDR2 FYNNEI. The V gene end was trimmed by 5 bases and the J gene end by 2 bases; junction bases not matched to a gene: 5. This CDR3 region has 15 residues. CDR3 in amino acids: CASSLDRGHPYEQYF. The CDR3 nucleotides are TGTGCCAGCAGTTTGGACAGGGGGCATCCCTACGAGCAGTACTTC.

The chain uses TRBV10-1 and TRBJ2-3; 12 nucleotides agree with TRBD2. In germline, CDR1 is WNHNN, CDR2 SYGVQD (reference sequence). This CDR3 contains 17 residues. Trimming at V came to 1 base and at J to 6 bases, leaving 8 bases not matched to a gene. CDR3 loop: CASSELASGRVADTQYF. CDR3 nucleotides: TGCGCCAGCAGTGAGTTGGCTAGCGGGAGGGTAGCGGATACGCAGTATTTT.

As DNA, the CDR3 is TGTGCCAGTAGTAGAAATTCCGGGCTCTCCGCTGGGACCCAGTACTTC. Amino acids: CASSRNSGLSAGTQYF. The rearrangement links TRBV19 to TRBJ2-5; no clear D. CDR1 and CDR2 from the germline V gene are LNHDA and SQIVND (reference sequence). The V gene lost 4 bases and the J gene lost 7 bases, with 22 bases spanning the gap. The CDR3 length is 16 residues.

The gene calls are TRBV7-9 and TRBJ1-2; D not resolved. Per the germline V gene, CDR1 is SEHNR and CDR2 is FQNEAQ (reference sequence). The V gene lost 2 bases and the J gene lost 8 bases, with 15 bases spanning the gap. The CDR3 sequence is 14 residues long. CDR3 residues: CASSLFGLVAGYTF. Written as DNA, the CDR3 is TGTGCCAGCAGCTTATTTGGGTTGGTGGCGGGCTACACCTTC.

This clone is a singleton in its sample. V and J are TRBV2 and TRBJ2-4; the match to TRBD2 covers 7 bases. CDR3 length: 15 amino acids. CDR1 and CDR2 from the germline V gene are SNHLY and FYNNEI. Here the CDR3 reads CASPRGDQAKNIQYF. For the CDR3, the DNA is TGTGCATCGCCCCGGGGGGATCAGGCCAAAAACATTCAGTACTTC.

The chain links TRBV14 to TRBJ2-3; weak D call: TRBD2 (8 bases). The CDR3 loop spans 18 amino acids. The ends were cut back, 4 bases at V and 7 bases at J, with 27 bases in the middle. In germline, CDR1 is SGHDN, CDR2 FVKESK. CDR3 in DNA: TGTGCCAGCAGCCTCACCGCCAGGGGGACTAGTTGGTTGAATACGCAGTATTTT. Protein: CASSLTARGTSWLNTQYF.

This chain uses TRBV11-3 with TRBJ2-2; 7 bases match TRBD1. The V gene's germline CDR1 is SGHNT and CDR2 YENEEA. This CDR3 spans 16 amino acids. V trimming: 5 bases; J trimming: 5 bases; junction bases outside the gene matches: 11. The CDR3 is CASSPGIGGWTGELFF. CDR3 nucleotides: TGTGCCAGCAGCCCCGGGATAGGGGGCTGGACCGGGGAGCTGTTTTTT.

V is TRBV19 and J is TRBJ1-2; D unresolved. V dropped 5 bases and J dropped 10 bases, with 20 bases sitting between them. Germline V gene lookup returns CDR1 LNHDA and CDR2 SQIVND (reference sequence). CDR3 length: 14 amino acids. The CDR3, as DNA: TGTGCCAGTAGTGTTTCCCCCTCCCCCGGGAACTACACCTTC. This gives the protein CASSVSPSPGNYTF.

This chain uses TRBV21-1 with TRBJ1-5; the table's TRBD1 call for D was not verified on the DNA. TRBV21-1 is noted as a pseudogene. The CDR3 has 17 residues. The CDR3 sequence: CASSKDGVDNSNQPQHF. The DNA of the CDR3 is TGTGCCAGCAGCAAAGATGGGGTGGACAATAGCAATCAGCCCCAGCATTTT.

The chain has TRBV7-9 and TRBJ1-1; D gene ambiguous. This CDR3 comprises 13 residues. The germline CDR1 and CDR2 sequences are SEHNR and FQNEAQ (reference sequence). V was pared by 2 bases and J by 10 bases, with 14 bases between. The CDR3 is CASSLLEVWGAFF. As DNA, the CDR3 is TGTGCCAGCAGCTTACTGGAGGTCTGGGGAGCTTTCTTT.

The V call is TRBV6-6, the J call TRBJ2-7; a possible D gene is TRBD2 (6 bases). The germline gives CDR1 MNHNY, CDR2 SVGAGI (reference sequence). CDR3 length: 16 residues. V lost 0 bases to trimming and J lost 2 bases, with 14 bases between them. CDR3 in amino acids: CASSYSSRDSTYEQYF. The CDR3 bases are TGTGCCAGCAGTTACTCTTCCCGGGACTCCACCTACGAGCAGTACTTC.

The V gene is TRBV7-3, the J gene TRBJ2-1; no clear D gene. The length of the CDR3 is 15 residues. Germline assignment: CDR1 SGHTA and CDR2 FQGTGA. V was cut by 5 bases and J by 4 bases, with 15 bases left in between. The CDR3 is CASSPTASYYNEQFF. CDR3 bases: TGTGCCAGCAGCCCGACCGCGAGTTATTACAATGAGCAGTTCTTC.

In DNA, the CDR3 is TGTGCCAGCAGTTCGGATTTTGGCTACACCTTC. Translating it yields CASSSDFGYTF. The rearrangement uses TRBV6-5 and TRBJ1-2; unclear D gene. The germline V gene encodes CDR1 MNHEY and CDR2 SVGAGI. V dropped 4 bases and J dropped 7 bases, with 7 bases sitting between them. The CDR3 is 11 amino acids.

V is TRBV13 and J is TRBJ2-5, with 11 positions matching TRBD2. Germline CDR1 is PRHDT and CDR2 is FYEKMQ (reference sequence). This CDR3 is built from 15 residues. J was trimmed by 5 bases and V by 5 bases; bases with no gene match: 7. The CDR3 loop reads CASSLRLAGRETQYF. CDR3 DNA: TGTGCCAGCAGCCTACGACTAGCGGGGAGGGAGACCCAGTACTTC.

Notes on this clone: The junction differs from germline at one of its ends, possibly a read error. V and J are TRBV19 and TRBJ2-2; a possible D gene is TRBD2 (6 bases). The CDR3 covers 14 residues. The germline CDR1 and CDR2 sequences are LNHDA and SQIVND (reference sequence). The CDR3 region is CASNIFGGTGGLFF. Written as DNA, the CDR3 is TGTGCCAGTAACATATTCGGCGGCACCGGGGGGCTGTTTTTT.

This clone turned up a few times. The CDR3 here is CSVDVGRYGYTF. The CDR3 DNA is TGCAGCGTTGACGTAGGCCGCTATGGCTACACCTTC. The chain combines TRBV29-1 with TRBJ1-2; D remains ambiguous. The CDR3 totals 12 residues. V was pared by 3 bases and J by 4 bases, with 9 bases between. Germline V CDR1 and CDR2: SQVTM, ANQGSEA.

CDR3 region: CASSVGGYQETQYF. CDR3 coding DNA: TGTGCCAGCAGCGTAGGTGGGTACCAAGAGACCCAGTACTTC. V usage is TRBV9 and J usage is TRBJ2-5; D unclear. Trimming removed 0 bases from V and 0 bases from J, with 6 bases in between. Germline CDR1 SGDLS, CDR2 YYNGEE. The CDR3 consists of 14 residues.

This chain joins TRBV27 and TRBJ1-2; 12 bases are a match to TRBD1. The CDR3 loop spans 15 amino acids. CDR1 is MNHEY, CDR2 SMNVEV, per germline (reference sequence). With 3 bases clipped from V and 5 bases from J, the junction kept 4 bases outside the gene matches. The CDR3 reads CASSFGTGGAYGYTF. The DNA for the CDR3 is TGTGCCAGCAGTTTCGGGACAGGGGGCGCGTATGGCTACACCTTC.

The chain links TRBV5-6 to TRBJ2-7; maybe TRBD2 (6 bases). Deletions cut 6 bases from V and 2 bases from J, with 21 bases between. Germline-derived CDR1 and CDR2 are SGHDT and YYEEEE. The CDR3 is 16 amino acids. CDR3 in amino acids: CASTPTGAHKPYEQYF. CDR3 nucleotides: TGTGCCAGCACCCCTACGGGAGCGCATAAACCCTACGAGCAGTACTTC.

The rearrangement uses TRBV11-2 and TRBJ2-7, with D unclear. Trimming took off 6 bases at V and 7 bases at J, with 19 bases between the two ends. The germline gives CDR1 SGHAT, CDR2 FQNNGV. The length of the CDR3 is 14 residues. CDR3 DNA sequence: TGTGCCAGCAGGCCCGTTTCGGGCGGAAATGAGCAGTACTTC. Protein sequence: CASRPVSGGNEQYF.

V and J are TRBV2 and TRBJ2-3, with TRBD1 matching over 8 bases. V shed 5 bases, J shed 4 bases, and the junction held 8 bases outside the gene matches. The CDR3 runs to 15 residues. The V gene's germline CDR1 is SNHLY and CDR2 FYNNEI. The CDR3 DNA is TGTGCCAGCAGTCGTAGACCCAGGGGGCCAGATACGCAGTATTTT. It translates to CASSRRPRGPDTQYF.

The DNA of the CDR3 is TGTGCCAGCAGTAAAAACGGGAGGACGATAGATACGCAGTATTTT. The encoded protein is CASSKNGRTIDTQYF. The chain couples TRBV2 to TRBJ2-3; 7 bases map to TRBD2. There are 15 residues in the CDR3. Germline V gene lookup returns CDR1 SNHLY and CDR2 FYNNEI. V shed 5 bases and J 5 bases; nucleotides not matched to a gene: 10. Full variable domain (missing parts from reference TRBV2 and TRBJ2-3): EPEVTQTPSHQVTQMGQEVILRCVPISNHLYFYWYRQILGQKVEFLVSFYNNEISEKSEIFDDQFSVERPDGSNFTLKIRSTKLEDSAMYFCASSKNGRTIDTQYFGPGTRLTVL.

This sequence joins TRBV6-1 and TRBJ2-7; TRBD2 aligns across 8 bases. V dropped 7 bases and J dropped 7; count of bases not matched to a gene: 12. CDR1 MNHNS and CDR2 SASEGT come from the germline V gene. There are 14 residues in the CDR3. The CDR3 region has the DNA TGTGCCAGCACGAAGCGGGGGCCACTTGAGGAGCAGTACTTC. This encodes CASTKRGPLEEQYF.

V and J are TRBV5-4 and TRBJ2-5, with D maybe TRBD2 (5 bases). Germline V gene sequence: CDR1 SGHNT, CDR2 YYREEE (reference sequence). V shed 1 base and J shed 6 bases, with 10 bases lying between them. The CDR3 is made up of 13 amino acids. CDR3 nucleotides: TGTGCCAGCAGCTTGATGGGAGACCAGACCCAGTACTTC. Its protein is CASSLMGDQTQYF.

The rearrangement joins TRBV7-9 to TRBJ2-1, with TRBD1 matching over 8 bases. The germline V gene has CDR1 SEHNR and CDR2 FQNEAQ (reference sequence). The CDR3 has 16 residues. Germline trimming cut 1 base from V and 1 base from J; bases unmatched to any gene: 3. CDR3 sequence reads: CASSLGTGFSYNEQFF. CDR3 DNA sequence: TGTGCCAGCAGCTTAGGGACAGGGTTTTCCTACAATGAGCAGTTCTTC.